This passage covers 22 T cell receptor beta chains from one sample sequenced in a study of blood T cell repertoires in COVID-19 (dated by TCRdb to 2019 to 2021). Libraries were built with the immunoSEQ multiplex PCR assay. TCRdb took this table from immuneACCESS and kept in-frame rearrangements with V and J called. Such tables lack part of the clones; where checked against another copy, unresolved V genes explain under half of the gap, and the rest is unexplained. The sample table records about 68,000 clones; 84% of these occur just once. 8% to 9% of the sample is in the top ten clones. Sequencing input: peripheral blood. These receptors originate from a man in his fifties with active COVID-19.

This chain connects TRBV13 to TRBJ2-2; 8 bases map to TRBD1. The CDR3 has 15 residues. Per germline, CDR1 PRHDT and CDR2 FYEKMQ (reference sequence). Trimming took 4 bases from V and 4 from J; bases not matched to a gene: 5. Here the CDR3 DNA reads TGTGCCAGCAGCTATCAGGGGGCGCGCACCGGGGAGCTGTTTTTT. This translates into CASSYQGARTGELFF.

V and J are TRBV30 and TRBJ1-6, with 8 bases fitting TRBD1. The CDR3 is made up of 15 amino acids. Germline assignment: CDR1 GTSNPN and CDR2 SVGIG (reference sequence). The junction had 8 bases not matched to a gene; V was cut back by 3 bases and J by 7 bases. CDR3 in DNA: TGTGCCTGGAGGGCAAAGGGACAGGAGAATTCACCCCTCCACTTT. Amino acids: CAWRAKGQENSPLHF.

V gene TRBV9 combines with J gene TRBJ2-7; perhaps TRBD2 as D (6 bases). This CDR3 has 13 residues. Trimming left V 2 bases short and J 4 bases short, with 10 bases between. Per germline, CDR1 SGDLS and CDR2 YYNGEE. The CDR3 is CASSVTSNYEQYF. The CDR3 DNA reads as TGTGCCAGCAGCGTTACTAGCAATTACGAGCAGTACTTC.

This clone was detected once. CDR3 sequence: CASSAERKTEAFF. In nucleotides, the CDR3 is TGCGCCAGCAGCGCAGAGCGGAAGACTGAAGCTTTCTTT. The V gene is TRBV5-1, the J gene TRBJ1-1, with no clear D. V was pared by 4 bases and J by 5 bases, with 12 bases between. This CDR3 region has 13 residues. Looked up from germline, CDR1 is SGHRS and CDR2 is YFSETQ.

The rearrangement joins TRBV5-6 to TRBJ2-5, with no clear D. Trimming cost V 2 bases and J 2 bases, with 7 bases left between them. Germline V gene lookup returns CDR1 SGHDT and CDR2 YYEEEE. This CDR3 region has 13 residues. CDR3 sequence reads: CASSFEAQETQYF. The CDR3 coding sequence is TGTGCCAGCAGCTTTGAGGCTCAAGAGACCCAGTACTTC.

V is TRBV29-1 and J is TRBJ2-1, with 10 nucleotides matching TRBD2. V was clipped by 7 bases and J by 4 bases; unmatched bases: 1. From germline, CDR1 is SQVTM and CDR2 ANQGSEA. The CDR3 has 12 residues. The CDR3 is CSGTSGYNEQFF. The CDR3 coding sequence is TGCAGCGGGACTAGCGGTTACAATGAGCAGTTCTTC.

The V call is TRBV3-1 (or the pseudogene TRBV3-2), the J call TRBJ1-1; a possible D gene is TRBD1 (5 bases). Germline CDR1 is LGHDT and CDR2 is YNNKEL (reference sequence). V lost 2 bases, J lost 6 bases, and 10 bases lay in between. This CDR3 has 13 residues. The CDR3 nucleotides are TGTGCCAGCAGCCAATCGGGACTTGCTGAAGCTTTCTTT. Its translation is CASSQSGLAEAFF.

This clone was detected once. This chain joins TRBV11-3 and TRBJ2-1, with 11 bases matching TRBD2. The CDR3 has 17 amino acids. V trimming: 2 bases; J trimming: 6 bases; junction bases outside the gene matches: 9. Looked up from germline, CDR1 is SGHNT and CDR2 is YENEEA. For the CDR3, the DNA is TGTGCCAGCAGCTTATCTGTGGGACTAGCGGACCTCAATGAGCAGTTCTTC. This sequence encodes CASSLSVGLADLNEQFF.

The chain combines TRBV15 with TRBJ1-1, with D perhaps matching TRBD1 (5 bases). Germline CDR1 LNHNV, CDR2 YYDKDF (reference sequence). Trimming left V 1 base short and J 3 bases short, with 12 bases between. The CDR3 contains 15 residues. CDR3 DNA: TGTGCCACCAGCAGAGTGGGGGGTGAGGACACTGAAGCTTTCTTT. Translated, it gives CATSRVGGEDTEAFF.

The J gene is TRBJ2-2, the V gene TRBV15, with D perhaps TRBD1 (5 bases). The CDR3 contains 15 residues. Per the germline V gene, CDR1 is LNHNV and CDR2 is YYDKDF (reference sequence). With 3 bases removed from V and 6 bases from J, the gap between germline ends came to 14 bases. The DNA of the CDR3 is TGTGCCACCAGCAGGGATAGGGGTGTGTCCGGGGAGCTGTTTTTT. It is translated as CATSRDRGVSGELFF.

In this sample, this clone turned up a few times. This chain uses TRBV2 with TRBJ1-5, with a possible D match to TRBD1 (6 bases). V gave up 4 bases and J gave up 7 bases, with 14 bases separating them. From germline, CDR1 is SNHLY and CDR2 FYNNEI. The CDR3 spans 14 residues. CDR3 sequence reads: CASSAGGGGQPQHF. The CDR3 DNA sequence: TGTGCCAGCAGTGCCGGGGGCGGGGGGCAGCCCCAGCATTTT.

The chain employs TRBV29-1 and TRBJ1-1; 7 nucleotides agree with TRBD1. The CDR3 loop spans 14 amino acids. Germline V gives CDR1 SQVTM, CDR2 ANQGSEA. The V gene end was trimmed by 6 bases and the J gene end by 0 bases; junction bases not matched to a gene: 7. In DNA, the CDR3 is TGCAGCGTCGCTGGGACAGCCCTGAACACTGAAGCTTTCTTT. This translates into CSVAGTALNTEAFF.

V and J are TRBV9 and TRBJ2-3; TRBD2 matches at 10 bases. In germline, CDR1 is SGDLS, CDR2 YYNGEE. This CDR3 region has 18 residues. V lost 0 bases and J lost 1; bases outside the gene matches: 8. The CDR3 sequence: CASSVASGSQTRTDTQYF. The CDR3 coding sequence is TGTGCCAGCAGCGTAGCTAGCGGGAGTCAAACCCGCACAGATACGCAGTATTTT.

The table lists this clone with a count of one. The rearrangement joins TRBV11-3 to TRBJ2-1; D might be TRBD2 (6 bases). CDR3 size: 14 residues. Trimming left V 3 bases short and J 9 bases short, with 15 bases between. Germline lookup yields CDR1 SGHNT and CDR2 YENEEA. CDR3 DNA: TGTGCCAGCAGCTTGTACTCCCGCGGGGCTGAGCAGTTCTTC. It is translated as CASSLYSRGAEQFF.

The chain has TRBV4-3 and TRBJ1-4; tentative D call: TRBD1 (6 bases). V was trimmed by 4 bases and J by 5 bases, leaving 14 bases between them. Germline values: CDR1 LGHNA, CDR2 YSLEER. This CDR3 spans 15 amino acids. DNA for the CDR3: TGCGCCAGCAGCCGCATACAGGGTGGAAATGAAAAACTGTTTTTT. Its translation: CASSRIQGGNEKLFF.

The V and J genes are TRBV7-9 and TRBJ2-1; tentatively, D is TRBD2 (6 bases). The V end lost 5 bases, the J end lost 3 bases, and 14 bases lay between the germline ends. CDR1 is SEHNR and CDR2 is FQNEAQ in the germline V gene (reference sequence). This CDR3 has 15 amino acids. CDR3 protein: CASSPRDFHYNEQFF. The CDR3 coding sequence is TGTGCCAGCAGCCCCCGGGACTTTCACTACAATGAGCAGTTCTTC.

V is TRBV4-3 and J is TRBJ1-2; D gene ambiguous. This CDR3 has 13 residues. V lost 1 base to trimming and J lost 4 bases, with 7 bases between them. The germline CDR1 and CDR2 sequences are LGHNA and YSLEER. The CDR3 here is CASSQVLSYGYTF. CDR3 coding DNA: TGCGCCAGCAGCCAAGTTCTGTCCTATGGCTACACCTTC.

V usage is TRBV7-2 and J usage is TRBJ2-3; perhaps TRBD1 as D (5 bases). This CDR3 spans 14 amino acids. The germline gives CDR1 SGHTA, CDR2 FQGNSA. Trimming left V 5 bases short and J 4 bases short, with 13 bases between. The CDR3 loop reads CASSPAGWADTQYF. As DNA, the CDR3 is TGTGCCAGCAGCCCAGCAGGGTGGGCAGATACGCAGTATTTT.

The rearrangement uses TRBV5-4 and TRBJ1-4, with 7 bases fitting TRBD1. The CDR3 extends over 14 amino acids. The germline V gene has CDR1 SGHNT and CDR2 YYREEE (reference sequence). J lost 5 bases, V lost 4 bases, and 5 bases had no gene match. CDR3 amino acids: CASSPGQENEKLFF. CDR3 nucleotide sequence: TGTGCCAGCAGCCCCGGACAGGAAAATGAAAAACTGTTTTTT.

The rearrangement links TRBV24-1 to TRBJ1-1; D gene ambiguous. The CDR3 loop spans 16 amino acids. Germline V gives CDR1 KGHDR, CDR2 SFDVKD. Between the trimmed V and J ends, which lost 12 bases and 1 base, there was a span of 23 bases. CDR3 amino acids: CAFLDVLRRRNTEAFF. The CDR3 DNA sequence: TGTGCCTTCCTTGACGTGTTAAGGAGAAGGAACACTGAAGCTTTCTTT.

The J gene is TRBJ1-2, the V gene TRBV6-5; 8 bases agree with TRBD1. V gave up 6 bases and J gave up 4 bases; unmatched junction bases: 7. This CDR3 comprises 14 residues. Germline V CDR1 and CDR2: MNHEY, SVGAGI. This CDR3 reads CASSSRQGLYGYTF. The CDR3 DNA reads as TGTGCCAGCAGCTCCCGACAGGGGCTCTATGGCTACACCTTC.

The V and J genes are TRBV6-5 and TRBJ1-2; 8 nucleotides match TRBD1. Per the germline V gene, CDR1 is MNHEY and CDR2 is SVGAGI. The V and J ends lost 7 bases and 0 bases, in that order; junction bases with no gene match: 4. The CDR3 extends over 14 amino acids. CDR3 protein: CASTGGLANYGYTF. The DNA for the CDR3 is TGTGCCAGCACAGGGGGCTTGGCTAACTATGGCTACACCTTC.